This entry concerns a single T cell receptor beta chain. What it binds is unknown. These data are taken from a study of CD8 T cells in ankylosing spondylitis. This CDR3 comprises 15 residues. J lost 6 bases, V lost 8 bases, and 10 bases had no gene match. CDR1 and CDR2 (germline): MNHEY, SMNVEV (reference sequence). TCRdb reanalysed the 5' RACE reads using MiXCR and keeps one entry per CDR3 protein. Among 150,000 to 200,000 distinct CDR3 sequences listed, roughly 12% were seen once. Study results and limitations: CD8+ cells made up the disease-linked clones, which were relatively rare in peripheral blood. Past studies reported some motif variants in reactive arthritis synovial fluid and blood.

The TCR comes from a male donor with ankylosing spondylitis or in good health (not recorded which). The chain is built from TRBV27 and TRBJ2-4, with TRBD1 matching 10 bases. Sequenced: blood, either unsorted or a sorted T cell fraction (not recorded which). The CDR3 loop reads CASRPRQGAGNIQYF. In DNA form, the CDR3 reads TGTGCCAGCCGACCCCGACAGGGGGCGGGAAACATTCAGTACTTC.